Following are 18 T cell receptor beta chains from one sample sequenced in a study of T-cell memory formation after mild COVID-19. TCRdb processed the 5' RACE reads anew with MiXCR; each CDR3 protein has one entry. Among over 350,000 distinct CDR3 sequences listed, 20% to 25% were seen once. Input material: PBMCs or a T cell subset sorted from them (not recorded which). The receptors derive from an adult woman who had mild COVID-19 (a few samples of this study predate the infection). Cell type and time point are not known.

This chain joins TRBV12-3 or TRBV12-4 and TRBJ1-2; tentative D call: TRBD1 (6 bases). The CDR3 consists of 14 residues. V was pared by 3 bases and J by 4 bases, with 12 bases between. The CDR3 DNA sequence: TGTGCCAGCAGTTTGGACAGATCAGGCTATGGCTACACCTTC. Its protein is CASSLDRSGYGYTF.

The chain uses TRBV12-3 or TRBV12-4 and TRBJ2-7; D uncertain. The CDR3 has 16 residues. V lost 0 bases to trimming and J lost 4 bases, with 16 bases between them. The CDR3 bases are TGTGCCAGCAGTTTAGCGCCGGTTCGGAGAGGATACGAGCAGTACTTC. This translates into CASSLAPVRRGYEQYF.

This clonotype was recorded many times. This chain joins TRBV3-1 and TRBJ2-3; D is uncertain. Germline-derived CDR1 and CDR2 are LGHDT and YNNKEL (reference sequence). The CDR3 runs 12 residues. Trimming shortened V by 3 bases and J by 6 bases, and 7 bases separated the two germline ends. This CDR3 reads CASSHPDDTQYF. The CDR3 DNA reads TGTGCCAGCAGCCACCCCGATGATACGCAGTATTTT.

This clonotype showed up just a few times. This rearrangement joins TRBV4-3 to TRBJ2-5; 7 bases align to TRBD1. Germline-derived CDR1 and CDR2 are LGHNA and YSLEER. The CDR3 runs to 17 residues. Unmatched junction bases numbered 12, after V lost 0 bases and J lost 5 bases. The CDR3 DNA reads as TGCGCCAGCAGCCAAGAGTTGGGCAGGGGGTACGGGGAGACCCAGTACTTC. Its translation: CASSQELGRGYGETQYF.

V is TRBV5-1 and J is TRBJ1-2; tentatively, D is TRBD1 (6 bases). Trimming removed 1 base at V and 7 bases at J, with 11 bases between. The CDR3 runs 13 residues. The germline V gene encodes CDR1 SGHRS and CDR2 YFSETQ. Here the CDR3 reads CASSLRTGSGYTF. The CDR3 nucleotides read TGCGCCAGCAGCTTGCGTACAGGGAGTGGCTACACCTTC.

The V gene is TRBV20-1, the J gene TRBJ1-1; D is undetermined. V lost 2 bases and J 0 bases, leaving 13 bases between the germline ends. CDR3 length: 15 residues. CDR1 and CDR2 (germline): DFQATT, SNEGSKA (reference sequence). CDR3 in amino acids: CSARYGRVLNTEAFF. The CDR3 bases are TGCAGTGCTAGATACGGGAGGGTCCTGAACACTGAAGCTTTCTTT.

The CDR3 region is CASSRDSTNSPLHF. The DNA for the CDR3 is TGCGCCAGCAGCAGGGACAGTACTAATTCACCCCTCCACTTT. The chain combines TRBV5-1 with TRBJ1-6; 7 bases agree with TRBD1. Unmatched junction bases numbered 4, after V lost 4 bases and J lost 6 bases. CDR3 size: 14 residues. The germline CDR1 and CDR2 sequences are SGHRS and YFSETQ.

Ten or more counts support this clonotype. The chain employs TRBV11-2 and TRBJ2-5, with D unclear. V dropped 0 bases and J dropped 2 bases, with 4 bases sitting between them. Germline loops: CDR1 SGHAT, CDR2 FQNNGV. This CDR3 contains 13 residues. The CDR3 reads CASSLDRQETQYF. The CDR3 region has the DNA TGTGCCAGCAGCTTAGATAGGCAAGAGACCCAGTACTTC.

The chain joins TRBV20-1 to TRBJ2-7; D uncertain. Per the germline V gene, CDR1 is DFQATT and CDR2 is SNEGSKA (reference sequence). Trimming shortened V by 2 bases and J by 0 bases, and 14 bases separated the two germline ends. The CDR3 has 15 residues. The CDR3 region is CSARPTHRSSYEQYF. The CDR3 DNA reads TGCAGTGCTAGACCGACACATCGGAGCTCCTACGAGCAGTACTTC.

This clonotype was detected many times. The chain carries TRBV7-9 and TRBJ2-5, with 7 bases matching TRBD1. J gave up 5 bases and V 2 bases, and 5 bases lay outside the gene matches. Germline V gene sequence: CDR1 SEHNR, CDR2 FQNEAQ (reference sequence). This CDR3 is 14 amino acids long. The CDR3 is CASSLRQGGETQYF. The CDR3 coding sequence is TGTGCCAGCAGCTTAAGACAGGGCGGCGAGACCCAGTACTTC.

This clonotype was observed a single time. V gene TRBV23-1 combines with J gene TRBJ1-2; possibly TRBD1 for D (5 bases). TRBV23-1 is an open reading frame, and its role is uncertain. The CDR3 has 14 residues. Trimming took off 2 bases at V and 5 bases at J, with 12 bases between the two ends. The CDR3 bases are TGCGCCAGCAGTCAACCAGGGCAGTGGTATGGCTACACCTTC. It yields the protein CASSQPGQWYGYTF.

This clonotype was recorded a few times. The chain joins TRBV28 to TRBJ2-6; 9 bases agree with TRBD1. The CDR3 totals 16 residues. Germline V gives CDR1 MDHEN, CDR2 SYDVKM. J lost 3 bases, V lost 5 bases, and 5 bases had no gene match. The chain's CDR3 is CASSGDRVDGANVLTF. DNA of the CDR3: TGTGCCAGCAGTGGGGACAGGGTTGATGGGGCCAACGTCCTGACTTTC.

A single count supports this clonotype. The gene calls are TRBV5-6 and TRBJ1-1, with D unresolved. V was trimmed by 1 base and J by 1 base, leaving 8 bases between them. Germline lookup yields CDR1 SGHDT and CDR2 YYEEEE. The CDR3 extends over 14 amino acids. The CDR3 loop is CASSLTRRNTEAFF. For the CDR3, the DNA is TGTGCCAGCAGCTTGACTCGCAGGAACACTGAAGCTTTCTTT.

This clonotype was picked up a small number of times. The chain uses TRBV3-1 and TRBJ2-1; no clear D gene. CDR3 size: 14 residues. Germline-derived CDR1 and CDR2 are LGHDT and YNNKEL (reference sequence). The V end was cut by 2 bases, the J end by 5 bases, with 10 bases between. CDR3 sequence reads: CASSQRIPDNEQFF. The DNA for the CDR3 is TGTGCCAGCAGCCAAAGGATACCAGACAATGAGCAGTTCTTC.

In this sample, this clonotype turned up once. The CDR3 DNA is TGCAGCGTTGGGGACAGGAACACTGAAGCTTTCTTT. It encodes CSVGDRNTEAFF. The chain uses TRBV29-1 and TRBJ1-1; 7 bases agree with TRBD1. The V segment lost 4 bases and the J segment 1 base; nucleotides outside the gene matches: 0. Per the germline V gene, CDR1 is SQVTM and CDR2 is ANQGSEA. CDR3 length: 12 residues. The full variable domain, completed using reference TRBV29-1 and TRBJ1-1, is SAVISQKPSRDICQRGTSLTIQCQVDSQVTMMFWYRQQPGQSLTLIATANQGSEATYESGFVIDKFPISRPNLTFSTLTVSNMSPEDSSIYLCSVGDRNTEAFFGQGTRLTVV.

The table lists this clonotype with a few counts. V gene TRBV4-1 combines with J gene TRBJ2-4; 7 bases match TRBD2. With V trimmed by 2 bases and J by 1 base, 5 bases remained unmatched. The CDR3 is made up of 16 amino acids. CDR1 is MGHRA and CDR2 is YSYEKL in the germline V gene. The CDR3, as DNA: TGCGCCAGCAGCCAATTAAGCGGGGCCGCCAAAAACATTCAGTACTTC. It encodes CASSQLSGAAKNIQYF.

The table lists this clonotype with a few counts. This rearrangement joins TRBV4-2 to TRBJ1-2; D is ambiguous. The CDR3 runs 12 residues. The germline V and J ends were trimmed by 4 bases and 3 bases, with 6 bases remaining between them. From germline, CDR1 is LGHNA and CDR2 YNFKEQ. CDR3 in amino acids: CASSPPDYGYTF. The CDR3 coding sequence is TGTGCCAGCAGCCCCCCTGACTATGGCTACACCTTC.

This clonotype was counted a few times. The CDR3, as DNA: TGCGCCAGCAGCCCATTGGGGGCGTCGAGCTCCTACGAGCAGTACTTC. It yields the protein CASSPLGASSSYEQYF. The chain has TRBV5-1 and TRBJ2-7; D may be TRBD1 (6 bases). Trimming took 4 bases from V and 0 from J, leaving 17 bases between them. CDR3 length: 16 residues. Germline loops: CDR1 SGHRS, CDR2 YFSETQ. Variable domain in full (rest from reference TRBV5-1 and TRBJ2-7): KAGVTQTPRYLIKTRGQQVTLSCSPISGHRSVSWYQQTPGQGLQFLFEYFSETQRNKGNFPGRFSGRQFSNSRSEMNVSTLELGDSALYLCASSPLGASSSYEQYFGPGTRLTVT.